Following are 11 T cell receptor beta chains from one sample sequenced in a study of glioma-infiltrating T cells. Amplification of TCR alpha and beta CDR3 regions from RNA used iRepertoire nested multiplex PCR. Via MiXCR, TCRdb re-called the multiplex PCR reads, giving one row per CDR3 protein. The sample includes under 150,000 distinct CDR3 sequences, about 22% of them seen just once. Sequencing input: glioma tissue, nonneoplastic brain tissue, or PBMCs (not recorded which). The origin of the receptors is a human donor with low-grade glioma or glioblastoma, undergoing nonglioma brain surgery, or in good health (not recorded which).

V and J are TRBV6-1 and TRBJ2-7, with unresolved D. The CDR3 is made up of 14 amino acids. The germline V and J ends were trimmed by 7 bases and 0 bases, with 13 bases remaining between them. Germline CDR1 reads MNHNS; CDR2 reads SASEGT. The CDR3 reads CASTTRRSSYEQYV. In DNA, the CDR3 is TGTGCCAGCACCACGAGGCGAAGCTCCTACGAGCAGTACGTC.

This clonotype was recorded at least ten times. The chain has TRBV28 and TRBJ1-1, with 8 bases matching TRBD1. The V gene's germline CDR1 is MDHEN and CDR2 SYDVKM. The CDR3 consists of 16 residues. V trimming: 4 bases; J trimming: 3 bases; junction bases outside the gene matches: 10. The CDR3 loop reads CASSSPGQGRYTEAFF. In DNA form, the CDR3 reads TGTGCCAGCAGTTCCCCCGGACAGGGTAGATACACTGAAGCTTTCTTT.

This clonotype occurred once. V usage is TRBV29-1 and J usage is TRBJ2-2, with 8 bases lining up with TRBD1. This CDR3 has 12 amino acids. The V and J ends lost 8 bases and 4 bases, in that order; junction bases with no gene match: 3. Germline V gives CDR1 SQVTM, CDR2 ANQGSEA. CDR3 in DNA: TGCAGCCACAGGGGGTCCACCGGGGAGCTGTTTTTT. This codes for CSHRGSTGELFF.

CDR3 coding DNA: TGTGCCAGCAGTGAGTCCCAGGGCGGCGGCTACACCTTC. Translating it yields CASSESQGGGYTF. V gene TRBV2 combines with J gene TRBJ1-2, with D perhaps TRBD1 (5 bases). V was shortened by 3 bases and J by 8 bases, with 13 bases between the two germline ends. The CDR3 spans 13 residues. Per germline, CDR1 SNHLY and CDR2 FYNNEI.

This chain joins TRBV12-3 or TRBV12-4 and TRBJ2-3; D remains ambiguous. V lost 0 bases, J lost 1 base, and 8 bases lay in between. This CDR3 is built from 15 residues. CDR3 sequence: CASSLAIERTDTQYF. CDR3 nucleotide sequence: TGTGCCAGCAGTTTAGCGATAGAGCGCACAGATACGCAGTATTTT.

A remark on this clonotype: At one boundary the junction diverges from the germline segment, which might be a read error. CDR3 sequence (DNA): TGTGCCAGCAGCGTAGTGCCTAGCGGGGGGGCGGATACGCAGTATTTT. It is translated as CASSVVPSGGADTQYF. The rearrangement uses TRBV10-2 and TRBJ2-3, with 12 bases that match TRBD2. Looked up from germline, CDR1 is WSHSY and CDR2 is SAAADI. There are 16 residues in the CDR3.

This clonotype was found a few times. The chain combines TRBV2 with TRBJ2-5; 7 bases match TRBD2. The CDR3 totals 14 residues. The junction had 8 bases not matched to a gene; V was cut back by 5 bases and J by 5 bases. Germline V CDR1 and CDR2: SNHLY, FYNNEI. The CDR3 loop is CASSLLTSLETQYF. The CDR3 DNA sequence: TGTGCCAGCAGTCTACTGACTAGCTTGGAGACCCAGTACTTC.

The chain recombines TRBV11-1 with TRBJ2-5; TRBD1 matches 11 bases. CDR3 length: 16 amino acids. The junction had 10 bases not matched to a gene; V was cut back by 5 bases and J by 5 bases. Germline CDR1 and CDR2: SGHAT and FQDESV (reference sequence). The CDR3 sequence is CASSGRTGGALETQYF. The DNA for the CDR3 is TGTGCCAGCAGCGGGCGGACAGGGGGCGCATTGGAGACCCAGTACTTC.

This sequence joins TRBV12-3 or TRBV12-4 and TRBJ2-5, with 11 bases that match TRBD2. J was trimmed by 6 bases and V by 5 bases; bases with no gene match: 8. The CDR3 spans 15 residues. CDR3 nucleotides: TGTGCCAGCAGTGTTACTAGCGGGGGAGCCCAGACCCAGTACTTC. Protein product: CASSVTSGGAQTQYF.

Notes on this clonotype: A single base separates this from a much larger clone, so it may be a read error. The gene calls are TRBV20-1 and TRBJ2-1; D gene unclear. The CDR3 sequence is 15 residues long. Germline CDR1 reads DFQATT; CDR2 reads SNEGSKA (reference sequence). The CDR3 loop is CSARGLALSYNERFF. CDR3 nucleotides: TGCAGTGCTAGGGGCCTCGCCCTCTCCTACAATGAGCGGTTCTTC.

The chain combines TRBV7-9 with TRBJ2-3; 11 bases fit TRBD2. The V segment lost 0 bases and the J segment 5 bases; nucleotides outside the gene matches: 4. Germline lookup yields CDR1 SEHNR and CDR2 FQNEAQ (reference sequence). The CDR3 spans 16 residues. As DNA, the CDR3 is TGTGCCAGCAGCTTAGCTAGCGGGGGGGGCCAAGATACGCAGTATTTT. As protein: CASSLASGGGQDTQYF.